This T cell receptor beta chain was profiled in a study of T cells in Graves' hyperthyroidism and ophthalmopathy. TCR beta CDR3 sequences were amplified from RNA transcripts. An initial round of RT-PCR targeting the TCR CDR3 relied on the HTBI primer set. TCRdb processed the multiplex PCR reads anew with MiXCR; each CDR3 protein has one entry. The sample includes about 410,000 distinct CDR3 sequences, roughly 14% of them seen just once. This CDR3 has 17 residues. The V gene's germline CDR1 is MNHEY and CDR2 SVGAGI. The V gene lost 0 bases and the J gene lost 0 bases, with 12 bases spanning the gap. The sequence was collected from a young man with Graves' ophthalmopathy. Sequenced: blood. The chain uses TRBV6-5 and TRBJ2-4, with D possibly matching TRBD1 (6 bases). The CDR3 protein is CASSYSIPGEAKNIQYF. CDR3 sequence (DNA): TGTGCCAGCAGTTACTCGATTCCAGGGGAAGCCAAAAACATTCAGTACTTC.